What follows are 19 T cell receptor beta chains derived from one specimen sequenced in a study of cytomegalovirus exposure and HLA in healthy donors. The primer mix had 60 Vbeta and 13 Jbeta primers. TCRdb's copy holds only in-frame clones and misses some; the assay was immunoSEQ multiplex PCR. The sample comprises under 200,000 clones, approximately 70% of which are singletons, and less than 2% rests with the top ten. Specimen: PBMCs. The receptors were gathered from a young woman in good health and CMV-seronegative.

The chain carries TRBV5-4 and TRBJ2-2; no firm D call. CDR1 is SGHNT and CDR2 is YYREEE in the germline V gene (reference sequence). The CDR3 sequence is 13 residues long. V was cut by 0 bases and J by 8 bases, with 8 bases left in between. The CDR3 region has the DNA TGTGCCAGCAGCTTGGGTGGCGGAGGGGAGCTGTTTTTT. Amino acids: CASSLGGGGELFF.

The chain has TRBV5-6 and TRBJ2-3; 10 nucleotides match TRBD2. CDR1 is SGHDT and CDR2 is YYEEEE in the germline V gene. The CDR3 consists of 16 residues. V was clipped by 4 bases and J by 2 bases; unmatched bases: 7. The CDR3 region is CASSMRLAGDTDTQYF. CDR3 bases: TGTGCCAGCAGCATGCGACTAGCGGGTGACACAGATACGCAGTATTTT.

This clone was detected only a few times. This chain uses TRBV19 with TRBJ1-6, with D tentatively TRBD1 (5 bases). Trimming pared 2 bases from V and 0 bases from J, leaving 8 bases between. Germline values: CDR1 LNHDA, CDR2 SQIVND (reference sequence). This CDR3 contains 16 residues. CDR3 residues: CASSIRGSSYNSPLHF. CDR3 DNA: TGTGCCAGTAGTATACGGGGGAGCTCCTATAATTCACCCCTCCACTTT.

The chain uses TRBV4-3 and TRBJ2-7; TRBD2 aligns across 11 bases. The length of the CDR3 is 15 residues. Germline trimming cut 4 bases from V and 6 bases from J; bases unmatched to any gene: 8. CDR1 LGHNA and CDR2 YSLEER come from the germline V gene. CDR3 nucleotides: TGCGCCAGCAGCCGCGTAGCGGGAGGGCCGGGCGAGCAGTACTTC. The encoded protein is CASSRVAGGPGEQYF.

The rearrangement joins TRBV4-3 to TRBJ1-2; D is uncertain. V was pared by 2 bases and J by 1 base, with 20 bases between. CDR3 length: 18 amino acids. Germline CDR1 reads LGHNA; CDR2 reads YSLEER. Here the CDR3 reads CASSQFPYRREINYGYTF. The CDR3 nucleotides are TGCGCCAGCAGCCAATTTCCTTATCGTCGGGAGATTAACTATGGCTACACCTTC.

The chain is built from TRBV4-3 and TRBJ2-5, with a weak D call TRBD2 (6 bases). The germline CDR1 and CDR2 sequences are LGHNA and YSLEER. The CDR3 is made up of 14 amino acids. The V end lost 2 bases, the J end lost 5 bases, and 12 bases lay between the germline ends. CDR3 residues: CASSQRIAGETQYF. The CDR3 DNA sequence: TGCGCCAGCAGCCAAAGGATCGCGGGGGAGACCCAGTACTTC.

This sequence joins TRBV30 and TRBJ2-5; weak D call: TRBD1 (5 bases). This CDR3 contains 11 residues. The ends were cut back, 1 base at V and 11 bases at J, with 11 bases in the middle. Germline V gives CDR1 GTSNPN, CDR2 SVGIG (reference sequence). The CDR3 coding sequence is TGTGCCTGGAGTGGCAGGGCCGCGCAGTACTTC. Encoded protein: CAWSGRAAQYF.

The CDR3 DNA follows: TGTGCCAGCAGCGTAGGCGCTAGCGGGAGCTCCTACAATGAGCAGTTCTTC. Translating it yields CASSVGASGSSYNEQFF. This sequence joins TRBV9 and TRBJ2-1, with 10 nucleotides matching TRBD2. Unmatched junction bases numbered 3, after V lost 0 bases and J lost 0 bases. The germline V gene encodes CDR1 SGDLS and CDR2 YYNGEE. This CDR3 spans 17 amino acids.

This chain connects TRBV7-2 to TRBJ2-7; 10 nucleotides agree with TRBD1. CDR3 length equals 15 residues. CDR1 is SGHTA and CDR2 is FQGNSA in the germline V gene. The V gene end was trimmed by 4 bases and the J gene end by 5 bases; junction bases not matched to a gene: 8. The DNA of the CDR3 is TGTGCCAGCAGCTCCCGGGACAGGGGAGAGGACGAGCAGTACTTC. Amino acids: CASSSRDRGEDEQYF. Drawing the rest from reference TRBV7-2 and TRBJ2-7, the complete variable domain is GAGVSQSPSNKVTEKGKDVELRCDPISGHTALYWYRQSLGQGLEFLIYFQGNSAPDKSGLPSDRFSAERTGGSVSTLTIQRTQQEDSAVYLCASSSRDRGEDEQYFGPGTRLTVT.

The chain is built from TRBV19 and TRBJ1-2; TRBD1 might be the D (5 bases). V dropped 9 bases and J dropped 6 bases, with 14 bases sitting between them. The CDR3 runs 12 residues. The V gene's germline CDR1 is LNHDA and CDR2 SQIVND (reference sequence). CDR3 region: CASNEDKDGYTF. The CDR3 DNA reads TGTGCCAGCAATGAGGACAAGGATGGCTACACCTTC.

V and J are TRBV4-1 and TRBJ2-1, with D uncertain. Looked up from germline, CDR1 is MGHRA and CDR2 is YSYEKL. V shed 2 bases and J shed 0 bases, with 8 bases lying between them. The CDR3 runs 15 residues. For the CDR3, the DNA is TGCGCCAGCAGCCAACTAGGCAGCTCCTACAATGAGCAGTTCTTC. Protein product: CASSQLGSSYNEQFF.

The V call is TRBV7-9, the J call TRBJ2-1, with 10 bases aligning to TRBD2. Per germline, CDR1 SEHNR and CDR2 FQNEAQ (reference sequence). The CDR3 loop spans 12 amino acids. J lost 10 bases, V lost 5 bases, and 2 bases had no gene match. The chain's CDR3 is CASSPGLAEQFF. The CDR3 bases are TGTGCCAGCAGCCCGGGACTAGCGGAGCAGTTCTTC.

The CDR3 nucleotides are TGTGCCAGCAGTGGATGGGCACCGAGCACAGATACGCAGTATTTT. Its protein is CASSGWAPSTDTQYF. V gene TRBV6-1 combines with J gene TRBJ2-3; D unclear. CDR1 and CDR2 from the germline V gene are MNHNS and SASEGT. The CDR3 extends over 15 amino acids. Trimming shortened V by 4 bases and J by 0 bases, and 11 bases separated the two germline ends.

The CDR3 sequence: CASSPGVEQYF. The CDR3 coding sequence is TGTGCCAGCAGCCCAGGGGTCGAGCAGTACTTC. This chain connects TRBV7-9 to TRBJ2-7; tentative D call: TRBD1 (6 bases). Between the trimmed V and J ends, which lost 5 bases and 6 bases, there was a span of 8 bases. CDR3 size: 11 residues. Germline CDR1 and CDR2: SEHNR and FQNEAQ (reference sequence).

This chain uses TRBV28 with TRBJ1-2; 8 nucleotides align to TRBD1. Germline V CDR1 and CDR2: MDHEN, SYDVKM. With V trimmed by 2 bases and J by 6 bases, 11 bases remained unmatched. The CDR3 is 16 residues long. CDR3 DNA sequence: TGTGCCAGCAGTTTACCGCAGGGGGCCTACGGAGATGGCTACACCTTC. Its translation is CASSLPQGAYGDGYTF.

V usage is TRBV9 and J usage is TRBJ1-2, with TRBD1 matching over 9 bases. The germline gives CDR1 SGDLS, CDR2 YYNGEE. CDR3 length equals 15 residues. With 6 bases clipped from V and 4 bases from J, the junction kept 10 bases outside the gene matches. The CDR3 DNA reads TGTGCCAGCAACTTACAGGGGGCCTCTAGCTATGGCTACACCTTC. This codes for CASNLQGASSYGYTF.

This clone has just a few counts. The chain couples TRBV30 to TRBJ1-2; 7 nucleotides agree with TRBD1. J lost 8 bases, V lost 5 bases, and 8 bases had no gene match. Germline V CDR1 and CDR2: GTSNPN, SVGIG (reference sequence). There are 12 residues in the CDR3. DNA for the CDR3: TGTGCCTGGGCCGACAGGGCGTGGGGCTACACCTTC. Protein: CAWADRAWGYTF.

The chain has TRBV11-2 and TRBJ2-1; no firm D call. The CDR3 has 15 amino acids. Trimming pared 3 bases from V and 5 bases from J, leaving 14 bases between. The V gene's germline CDR1 is SGHAT and CDR2 FQNNGV. As DNA, the CDR3 is TGTGCCAGCAGCTTTCATGGCGGCGGTCACAATGAGCAGTTCTTC. It yields the protein CASSFHGGGHNEQFF.

CDR3 coding DNA: TGCGCCAGCAGCTTGGTGAGGCTAAGCACAGATACGCAGTATTTT. Residues: CASSLVRLSTDTQYF. The chain links TRBV5-1 to TRBJ2-3; D remains unclear. Germline-derived CDR1 and CDR2 are SGHRS and YFSETQ. Between the trimmed V and J ends, which lost 0 bases and 0 bases, there was a span of 8 bases. The CDR3 totals 15 residues.